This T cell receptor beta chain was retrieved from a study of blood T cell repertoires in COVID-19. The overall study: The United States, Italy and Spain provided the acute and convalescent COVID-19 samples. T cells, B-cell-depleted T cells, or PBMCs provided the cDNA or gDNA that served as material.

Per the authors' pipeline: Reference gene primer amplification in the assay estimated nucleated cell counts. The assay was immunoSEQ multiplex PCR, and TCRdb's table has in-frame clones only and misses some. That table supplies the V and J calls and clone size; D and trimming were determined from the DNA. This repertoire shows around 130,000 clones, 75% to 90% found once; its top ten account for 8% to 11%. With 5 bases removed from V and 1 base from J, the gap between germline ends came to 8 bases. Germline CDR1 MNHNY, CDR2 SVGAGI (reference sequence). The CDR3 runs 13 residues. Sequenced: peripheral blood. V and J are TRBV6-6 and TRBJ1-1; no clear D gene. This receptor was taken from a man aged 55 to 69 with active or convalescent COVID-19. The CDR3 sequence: CASSITENTEAFF. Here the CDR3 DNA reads TGTGCCAGCAGTATTACAGAGAACACTGAAGCTTTCTTT.